This entry concerns a single TCR beta chain. The entry originates in a study of blood T cell repertoires in COVID-19. About the study: Donors in the United States, Italy and Spain gave samples during acute or convalescent COVID-19. The analysed material was cDNA or gDNA that came from T cells, B-cell-depleted T cells, or PBMCs.

The authors' processing: Counts of nucleated cells, estimated from reference gene primer amplification, were obtained. Produced via immunoSEQ multiplex PCR; TCRdb's table is partial and in-frame only. The V and J calls and clone size are taken from that table; D and trimming were inferred from the DNA. The sample consists of just under 65,000 clones, around 85% of them appearing once. Germline values: CDR1 LNHDA, CDR2 SQIVND (reference sequence). V lost 6 bases, J lost 1 base, and 12 bases lay in between. CDR3 size: 14 residues. Sequencing used peripheral blood. The sequence was obtained from a man in his forties or fifties with acute or convalescent COVID-19. This sequence joins TRBV19 and TRBJ1-1; tentative D call: TRBD1 (6 bases). CDR3 DNA sequence: TGTGCCAGTAGGTGGGACATAGAGAACACTGAAGCTTTCTTT. This sequence encodes CASRWDIENTEAFF.